Shown below are 18 T cell receptor beta chains from a single sample sequenced in a study of cytomegalovirus exposure and HLA in healthy donors. Amplification used 60 Vbeta primers and 13 Jbeta primers. Clones were sequenced by immunoSEQ multiplex PCR, and TCRdb holds only the in-frame ones, with some missing. The repertoire holds under 150,000 clones, with roughly three quarters as singletons. The source material was PBMCs. These receptors were taken from a woman aged 55-75 years in good health and CMV-seronegative.

This clone has more than one count but fewer than ten. V gene TRBV6-1 combines with J gene TRBJ1-4; D may be TRBD1 (5 bases). Trimming took off 8 bases at V and 8 bases at J, with 18 bases between the two ends. Germline V gene lookup returns CDR1 MNHNS and CDR2 SASEGT. CDR3 length: 14 amino acids. The CDR3 DNA reads as TGTGCCAGCGGGACCCGGGGGACTCTGGAAAAACTGTTTTTT. Its translation is CASGTRGTLEKLFF.

V and J are TRBV5-4 and TRBJ1-2, with D maybe TRBD1 (5 bases). Germline V gives CDR1 SGHNT, CDR2 YYREEE (reference sequence). The CDR3 is made up of 13 amino acids. V lost 0 bases and J 2 bases, leaving 5 bases between the germline ends. CDR3 sequence (DNA): TGTGCCAGCAGCTTGGGACAGAACTATGGCTACACCTTC. Protein sequence: CASSLGQNYGYTF.

This clone was detected a few times. The chain uses TRBV5-1 and TRBJ1-1; D unclear. V lost 4 bases and J lost 0, with 10 bases in between. This CDR3 contains 14 residues. Germline values: CDR1 SGHRS, CDR2 YFSETQ. This chain's CDR3 is CASSLRPMNTEAFF. For the CDR3, the DNA is TGCGCCAGCAGCCTGAGGCCAATGAACACTGAAGCTTTCTTT.

The genes are TRBV6-5 and TRBJ1-6, with 10 bases matching TRBD1. The trim removed 5 bases at V and 8 bases at J, leaving 6 bases unmatched. Germline V lookup: CDR1 MNHEY, CDR2 SVGAGI. The CDR3 has 15 residues. This CDR3 is CASSLVGTGDSPLHF. The CDR3 nucleotides are TGTGCCAGCAGTCTAGTCGGGACAGGGGATTCACCCCTCCACTTT.

J is TRBJ1-1 and V is TRBV2, with TRBD1 identical over 7 bases. Unmatched junction bases numbered 14, after V lost 7 bases and J lost 0 bases. CDR1 and CDR2 from the germline V gene are SNHLY and FYNNEI. There are 17 residues in the CDR3. This CDR3 is CASTKGLDRSMNTEAFF. The CDR3 DNA is TGTGCCAGCACCAAAGGGTTGGACAGGTCCATGAACACTGAAGCTTTCTTT.

The rearrangement joins TRBV19 to TRBJ2-1; TRBD2 might be the D (6 bases). Trimming shortened V by 1 base and J by 3 bases, and 13 bases separated the two germline ends. This CDR3 has 16 residues. Germline V gene data show CDR1 as LNHDA and CDR2 as SQIVND (reference sequence). CDR3 sequence reads: CASSIGSGGIYNEQFF. The CDR3, as DNA: TGTGCCAGTAGTATAGGGTCCGGGGGAATCTACAATGAGCAGTTCTTC.

The chain couples TRBV10-1 to TRBJ2-7; TRBD1 matches at 9 bases. V dropped 4 bases and J dropped 6; count of bases not matched to a gene: 10. Germline V CDR1 and CDR2: WNHNN, SYGVQD (reference sequence). The CDR3 contains 15 residues. The CDR3 region has the DNA TGCGCCAGCAGTGGGACCGGGACAGGGCAAGCCGAGCAGTACTTC. Amino acids: CASSGTGTGQAEQYF.

This chain joins TRBV29-1 and TRBJ2-7; 7 positions match TRBD1. Per the germline V gene, CDR1 is SQVTM and CDR2 is ANQGSEA. The CDR3 covers 13 residues. V lost 5 bases, J lost 4 bases, and 8 bases stayed unmatched. The CDR3 DNA reads as TGCAGCGTTAAAACAGGGGCAACGTACGAGCAGTACTTC. It translates to CSVKTGATYEQYF.

This clone was picked up a small number of times. The chain is built from TRBV7-2 and TRBJ2-5; D gene uncertain. Trimming cost V 5 bases and J 4 bases, with 14 bases left between them. This CDR3 is 14 amino acids long. Germline loops: CDR1 SGHTA, CDR2 FQGNSA. The CDR3, as DNA: TGTGCCAGCAGCAATAGCCGGCGCTTAGAGACCCAGTACTTC. This translates into CASSNSRRLETQYF.

The gene calls are TRBV12-5 and TRBJ2-3; 9 bases align to TRBD2. V lost 3 bases and J lost 5; bases outside the gene matches: 6. The V gene's germline CDR1 is LGHNT and CDR2 FRNRAP. The CDR3 covers 15 residues. CDR3 DNA sequence: TGTGCTAGTGGTTTTAGCGGGAGTTTGGGAGATACGCAGTATTTT. This translates into CASGFSGSLGDTQYF.

The chain links TRBV19 to TRBJ2-3; weak D call: TRBD2 (7 bases). This CDR3 contains 15 residues. Trimming left V 3 bases short and J 4 bases short, with 14 bases between. Germline CDR1 reads LNHDA; CDR2 reads SQIVND (reference sequence). The CDR3 loop reads CASSIGGPAADTQYF. The CDR3 coding sequence is TGTGCCAGTAGTATCGGGGGGCCCGCCGCAGATACGCAGTATTTT.

The gene calls are TRBV19 and TRBJ2-1, with D uncertain. The CDR3 covers 11 residues. Germline CDR1 and CDR2: LNHDA and SQIVND (reference sequence). Trimming removed 4 bases from V and 10 bases from J, with 8 bases in between. In nucleotides, the CDR3 is TGTGCCAGTAGTAGAACAGAGGAGCAGTTCTTC. Amino acid sequence: CASSRTEEQFF.

Comments on this clone: Relative to the germline gene, one junction end is altered; a read error may explain this. The CDR3 DNA is TGTTCCAGCAGCTCGCAGGGGTCGGAAGCTTTCTTT. This translates into CSSSSQGSEAFF. V usage is TRBV7-9 and J usage is TRBJ1-1, with D tentatively TRBD1 (6 bases). Per the germline V gene, CDR1 is SEHNR and CDR2 is FQNEAQ (reference sequence). The CDR3 consists of 12 residues.

The genes are TRBV28 and TRBJ2-2; TRBD1 is a possible D gene (6 bases). This CDR3 region has 14 residues. V shed 5 bases and J shed 1 base, with 8 bases lying between them. Germline V gene lookup returns CDR1 MDHEN and CDR2 SYDVKM. The CDR3 nucleotides read TGTGCCAGCAGTCTACAGGGGAACACCGGGGAGCTGTTTTTT. As protein: CASSLQGNTGELFF.

This rearrangement joins TRBV5-4 to TRBJ2-1; 11 bases map to TRBD2. J gave up 7 bases and V 4 bases, and 10 bases lay outside the gene matches. Per germline, CDR1 SGHNT and CDR2 YYREEE (reference sequence). The CDR3 runs to 16 residues. The CDR3 is CASSKPGLAELNEQFF. DNA of the CDR3: TGTGCCAGCAGCAAACCGGGACTAGCGGAACTAAATGAGCAGTTCTTC.

V and J are TRBV5-4 and TRBJ1-2, with 8 bases fitting TRBD1. V gave up 1 base and J gave up 7 bases; unmatched junction bases: 6. The germline V gene encodes CDR1 SGHNT and CDR2 YYREEE (reference sequence). CDR3 size: 14 residues. The CDR3: CASSLLHTGGGYTF. DNA of the CDR3: TGTGCCAGCAGCTTGCTGCATACAGGGGGTGGCTACACCTTC. The full variable domain, its missing parts supplied by reference TRBV5-4 and TRBJ1-2, is ETGVTQSPTHLIKTRGQQVTLRCSSQSGHNTVSWYQQALGQGPQFIFQYYREEENGRGNFPPRFSGLQFPNYSSELNVNALELDDSALYLCASSLLHTGGGYTFGSGTRLTVV.

V gene TRBV14 combines with J gene TRBJ2-1; TRBD2 matches at 11 bases. J lost 4 bases, V lost 4 bases, and 3 bases had no gene match. The CDR3 length is 15 residues. Germline values: CDR1 SGHDN, CDR2 FVKESK. CDR3 in amino acids: CASSLAGGPYNEQFF. In DNA form, the CDR3 reads TGTGCCAGCAGCCTAGCGGGGGGGCCGTACAATGAGCAGTTCTTC.

The chain joins TRBV4-2 to TRBJ2-1; 13 bases fit TRBD2. The germline gives CDR1 LGHNA, CDR2 YNFKEQ. J lost 4 bases, V lost 8 bases, and 5 bases had no gene match. CDR3 size: 15 residues. The CDR3 region is CASRRTSGSYNEQFF. CDR3 DNA: TGTGCCAGCCGGCGGACTAGCGGGAGTTACAATGAGCAGTTCTTC.